The 28 T cell receptor beta chains presented below share a single source sample, sequenced in a study of T cell repertoires in cytomegalovirus infection. Their antigens remain unidentified. Each CDR3 protein is one row after TCRdb ran MiXCR on the reads. The repertoire holds just under 500,000 distinct CDR3 sequences, about 33% seen once, with 17% in the top ten. The sample was cultured PBMCs, taken from culture after CMV antigen stimulation. These receptors were taken from a human donor in good health (CMV status not recorded). Some clones in this sample may be carry-over from other donors' samples.

The chain recombines TRBV12-3 or TRBV12-4 with TRBJ1-1; D gene ambiguous. Trimming took off 7 bases at V and 2 bases at J, with 11 bases between the two ends. The CDR3 totals 13 residues. CDR3 residues: CASTVTQNTEAFF. CDR3 coding DNA: TGTGCCAGCACCGTGACCCAAAACACTGAAGCTTTCTTT.

The CDR3 spells CASSEMAANYGYTF. CDR3 nucleotide sequence: TGTGCCAGCAGTGAAATGGCGGCTAACTATGGCTACACCTTC. The chain employs TRBV25-1 and TRBJ1-2; D unclear. V gave up 2 bases and J gave up 0 bases, with 7 bases separating them. The CDR3 loop spans 14 amino acids. The germline V gene has CDR1 MGHDK and CDR2 SYGVNS.

This clonotype was seen ten or more times. The chain has TRBV5-1 and TRBJ1-2; perhaps TRBD1 as D (6 bases). With 5 bases removed from V and 6 bases from J, the gap between germline ends came to 14 bases. Germline values: CDR1 SGHRS, CDR2 YFSETQ. This CDR3 has 13 residues. CDR3 DNA: TGCGCCAGCAGACCTGGACAGCAGGATGGCTACACCTTC. Its translation is CASRPGQQDGYTF.

This clonotype was recorded many times. The chain employs TRBV12-3 or TRBV12-4 and TRBJ1-1; TRBD1 might be the D (5 bases). The CDR3 runs 12 residues. V lost 6 bases to trimming and J lost 4 bases, with 9 bases between them. CDR3 bases: TGTGCCAGCAGCCTGAGGGGCACTGAAGCTTTCTTT. This translates into CASSLRGTEAFF.

Worth noting for this clonotype: A much larger clone is a single base away; this may be a read error. The chain links TRBV7-2 to TRBJ2-2, with a possible D match to TRBD1 (5 bases). Trimming left V 0 bases short and J 0 bases short, with 5 bases between. Germline-derived CDR1 and CDR2 are SGHTA and FQGNSA. This CDR3 is 15 amino acids long. The CDR3: CASSLAQANTGELFF. CDR3 coding DNA: TGTGCCAGCAGCTTAGCACAGGCGAACACCGGGGAGCTGTTTTTT. Full variable domain (outside the CDR3, taken from reference TRBV7-2 and TRBJ2-2): GAGVSQSPSNKVTEKGKDVELRCDPISGHTALYWYRQSLGQGLEFLIYFQGNSAPDKSGLPSDRFSAERTGGSVSTLTIQRTQQEDSAVYLCASSLAQANTGELFFGEGSRLTVL.

This clonotype appeared a few times. The chain uses TRBV7-2 and TRBJ2-3; D remains ambiguous. The V end was cut by 9 bases, the J end by 3 bases, with 22 bases between. CDR3 length: 16 residues. CDR1 and CDR2 (germline): SGHTA, FQGNSA. The CDR3 protein is CASTSQAGVVTDTQYF. DNA for the CDR3: TGTGCCAGTACCTCCCAAGCCGGAGTTGTAACAGATACGCAGTATTTT.

The gene calls are TRBV7-3 and TRBJ2-1; a possible D gene is TRBD2 (5 bases). From germline, CDR1 is SGHTA and CDR2 FQGTGA. This CDR3 is built from 12 residues. Trimming shortened V by 6 bases and J by 12 bases, and 15 bases separated the two germline ends. The CDR3 DNA reads as TGTGCCAGCAGATCTTCTGCGGGCGTGCAGTTCTTC. Its translation is CASRSSAGVQFF.

This clonotype was seen many times. The V call is TRBV7-2, the J call TRBJ1-2; 7 positions agree with TRBD1. The CDR3 spans 13 residues. The germline gives CDR1 SGHTA, CDR2 FQGNSA. J was trimmed by 4 bases and V by 6 bases; bases with no gene match: 5. The DNA of the CDR3 is TGTGCCAGCAGTCAGGACAGGCTCTATGGCTACACCTTC. This sequence encodes CASSQDRLYGYTF.

This clonotype was counted a few times. The genes are TRBV6-2 or TRBV6-3 and TRBJ1-5, with D uncertain. The CDR3 runs to 15 residues. CDR1 is MNHEY and CDR2 is SVGEGT in the germline V gene. V lost 7 bases, J lost 1 base, and 14 bases lay in between. The CDR3: CASTSEGRSNQPQHF. CDR3 bases: TGTGCCAGCACCTCAGAGGGCAGGAGCAATCAGCCCCAGCATTTT.

The rearrangement uses TRBV29-1 and TRBJ2-2, with D maybe TRBD1 (5 bases). The germline V gene has CDR1 SQVTM and CDR2 ANQGSEA. CDR3 length: 14 amino acids. V lost 4 bases to trimming and J lost 7 bases, with 16 bases between them. The DNA of the CDR3 is TGCAGCGTTGCTACCCGACAGACTCGCGGGGAGCTGTTTTTT. It specifies CSVATRQTRGELFF.

This clonotype was detected only a few times. This chain connects TRBV12-3 or TRBV12-4 to TRBJ2-1, with D uncertain. Trimming removed 4 bases from V and 4 bases from J, with 8 bases in between. The CDR3 loop spans 13 amino acids. CDR3 sequence: CASSSLEYNEQFF. CDR3 coding DNA: TGTGCCAGCAGTTCCCTAGAATACAATGAGCAGTTCTTC.

This chain links TRBV10-3 with TRBJ2-3; D is unclear. The CDR3 extends over 15 amino acids. The V end lost 3 bases, the J end lost 2 bases, and 12 bases lay between the germline ends. Germline V CDR1 and CDR2: ENHRY, SYGVKD. The CDR3 DNA reads as TGTGCCATCAGTGAATCTCCCCAACCCACAGATACGCAGTATTTT. This translates into CAISESPQPTDTQYF.

This clonotype was seen repeatedly, ten times or more. The chain carries TRBV7-2 and TRBJ2-3, with unresolved D. With 4 bases removed from V and 0 bases from J, the gap between germline ends came to 2 bases. The CDR3 is 12 residues long. In germline, CDR1 is SGHTA, CDR2 FQGNSA. This CDR3 reads CASSWSTDTQYF. CDR3 in DNA: TGTGCCAGCAGCTGGAGCACAGATACGCAGTATTTT.

This chain joins TRBV7-9 and TRBJ2-3, with 9 positions matching TRBD2. V shed 3 bases, J shed 2 bases, and the junction held 21 bases outside the gene matches. The V gene's germline CDR1 is SEHNR and CDR2 FQNEAQ (reference sequence). The CDR3 length is 21 residues. CDR3 sequence (DNA): TGTGCCAGCAGCTTCCCTATCCGTAGCGGGAGTTCAAGTTTCTCCACAGATACGCAGTATTTT. This gives the protein CASSFPIRSGSSSFSTDTQYF.

V and J are TRBV27 and TRBJ2-5; 9 positions agree with TRBD2. Germline V lookup: CDR1 MNHEY, CDR2 SMNVEV (reference sequence). This CDR3 contains 17 residues. V lost 3 bases, J lost 4 bases, and 12 bases stayed unmatched. This CDR3 reads CASSFWREGRSVETQYF. The CDR3 DNA sequence: TGTGCCAGCAGTTTCTGGCGGGAGGGCCGGTCCGTAGAGACCCAGTACTTC.

The J gene is TRBJ2-7, the V gene TRBV4-3; TRBD1 aligns across 10 bases. CDR1 LGHNA and CDR2 YSLEER come from the germline V gene. J was trimmed by 4 bases and V by 2 bases; bases with no gene match: 11. The CDR3 runs to 17 residues. The CDR3, as DNA: TGCGCCAGCAGCCAATATCTGCTCCGGGACAGGGGTTACGAGCAGTACTTC. Translating gives CASSQYLLRDRGYEQYF.

The table lists this clonotype with many counts. The chain joins TRBV11-2 to TRBJ2-7, with a possible D match to TRBD2 (6 bases). This CDR3 spans 16 amino acids. The germline V gene encodes CDR1 SGHAT and CDR2 FQNNGV. Trimming cost V 5 bases and J 0 bases, with 17 bases left between them. Here the CDR3 reads CASSAHSGLSSYEQYF. The DNA for the CDR3 is TGTGCCAGCAGCGCACATTCGGGACTGAGCTCCTACGAGCAGTACTTC.

The V and J genes are TRBV27 and TRBJ2-5, with 7 nucleotides matching TRBD1. The CDR3 contains 13 residues. The germline V gene has CDR1 MNHEY and CDR2 SMNVEV (reference sequence). Unmatched junction bases numbered 3, after V lost 5 bases and J lost 3 bases. The CDR3 nucleotides are TGTGCCAGCAGTGGGACAGTAGAAGAGACCCAGTACTTC. Translation gives CASSGTVEETQYF.

This clonotype was seen a handful of times. V is TRBV11-2 and J is TRBJ1-5; D gene ambiguous. V shed 5 bases and J shed 0 bases, with 11 bases lying between them. There are 15 residues in the CDR3. Germline values: CDR1 SGHAT, CDR2 FQNNGV. CDR3 in DNA: TGTGCCAGCAGCCTGGACGGGGATAGCAATCAGCCCCAGCATTTT. This sequence encodes CASSLDGDSNQPQHF.

The rearrangement links TRBV4-2 to TRBJ2-3; TRBD2 matches at 11 bases. This CDR3 has 16 amino acids. V gave up 4 bases and J gave up 2 bases; unmatched junction bases: 5. Looked up from germline, CDR1 is LGHNA and CDR2 is YNFKEQ. CDR3: CASSRTGLADTDTQYF. CDR3 nucleotides: TGTGCCAGCAGCCGAACGGGACTAGCGGACACAGATACGCAGTATTTT.

The chain recombines TRBV4-2 with TRBJ2-5; D perhaps matches TRBD2 (5 bases). Germline V gene lookup returns CDR1 LGHNA and CDR2 YNFKEQ. V lost 0 bases, J lost 2 bases, and 16 bases lay in between. The CDR3 length is 17 residues. The CDR3 DNA follows: TGTGCCAGCAGCCAAGAGGTTTGGAGCGGAGGTCAAGAGACCCAGTACTTC. Translated: CASSQEVWSGGQETQYF.

V usage is TRBV19 and J usage is TRBJ1-5, with 8 bases lining up with TRBD1. The CDR3 loop spans 13 amino acids. The ends lost 9 bases at V and 7 bases at J; junction bases unmatched: 8. Per germline, CDR1 LNHDA and CDR2 SQIVND (reference sequence). The CDR3 here is CASKGQGGQPQHF. In DNA, the CDR3 is TGTGCCAGCAAAGGACAGGGCGGCCAGCCCCAGCATTTT. Together with reference TRBV19 and TRBJ1-5, the CDR3 gives the full variable domain: DGGITQSPKYLFRKEGQNVTLSCEQNLNHDAMYWYRQDPGQGLRLIYYSQIVNDFQKGDIAEGYSVSREKKESFPLTVTSAQKNPTAFYLCASKGQGGQPQHFGDGTRLSIL.

In its sample, this clonotype was seen once. V is TRBV5-8 and J is TRBJ2-7, with unresolved D. CDR3 length equals 14 residues. Germline CDR1 and CDR2: SGHTS and YDEGEE. V lost 3 bases and J 2 bases, leaving 12 bases between the germline ends. DNA of the CDR3: TGTGCCAGCAGCTCGCGACTGGAAGCCTACGAGCAGTACGTC. Its translation is CASSSRLEAYEQYV.

The gene calls are TRBV15 and TRBJ2-6; D is tentatively TRBD1 or TRBD2 (5 bases each). The CDR3 covers 16 residues. Germline lookup yields CDR1 LNHNV and CDR2 YYDKDF (reference sequence). The germline V and J ends were trimmed by 0 bases and 2 bases, with 8 bases remaining between them. The chain's CDR3 is CATSRDVGAGANVLTF. The CDR3 DNA sequence: TGTGCCACCAGCAGAGATGTGGGGGCTGGGGCCAACGTCCTGACTTTC.

This clonotype appeared a few times. V gene TRBV2 combines with J gene TRBJ2-7; D is unclear. The length of the CDR3 is 13 residues. Germline lookup yields CDR1 SNHLY and CDR2 FYNNEI. Trimming took off 3 bases at V and 6 bases at J, with 12 bases between the two ends. This CDR3 reads CASSESSMGEQYV. CDR3 in DNA: TGTGCCAGCAGTGAGTCCAGTATGGGCGAGCAGTACGTC.

The chain employs TRBV18 and TRBJ2-3; 11 bases agree with TRBD1. From germline, CDR1 is KGHSH and CDR2 LQKENI. V was clipped by 2 bases and J by 3 bases; unmatched bases: 4. The CDR3 runs 16 residues. The CDR3 spells CASSPKGQGVTDTQYF. Written as DNA, the CDR3 is TGTGCCAGCTCACCAAAGGGACAGGGGGTAACAGATACGCAGTATTTT.

This chain uses TRBV19 with TRBJ1-5, with a weak D call TRBD1 (6 bases). V lost 5 bases to trimming and J lost 9 bases, with 14 bases between them. Germline CDR1 LNHDA, CDR2 SQIVND (reference sequence). The CDR3 has 13 residues. In DNA form, the CDR3 reads TGTGCCAGTAGTTCAGGGGAAGCGGGGCCCCAGCATTTT. It yields the protein CASSSGEAGPQHF. The full variable domain, completed using reference TRBV19 and TRBJ1-5, is DGGITQSPKYLFRKEGQNVTLSCEQNLNHDAMYWYRQDPGQGLRLIYYSQIVNDFQKGDIAEGYSVSREKKESFPLTVTSAQKNPTAFYLCASSSGEAGPQHFGDGTRLSIL.

This rearrangement joins TRBV7-6 to TRBJ2-3; 11 bases fit TRBD2. After removal of 2 bases from V and 9 bases from J, the junction contained 7 bases not matched to a gene. The CDR3 is 15 amino acids. The germline CDR1 and CDR2 sequences are SGHVS and FNYEAQ. The DNA of the CDR3 is TGTGCCAGCAGCTTAAGAGTAGCGGGAGGGCCGACGCAGTATTTT. Translation gives CASSLRVAGGPTQYF. The full variable domain, with the rest looked up from reference TRBV7-6 and TRBJ2-3, is GAGVSQSPRYKVTKRGQDVALRCDPISGHVSLYWYRQALGQGPEFLTYFNYEAQQDKSGLPNDRFSAERPEGSISTLTIQRTEQRDSAMYRCASSLRVAGGPTQYFGPGTRLTVL.